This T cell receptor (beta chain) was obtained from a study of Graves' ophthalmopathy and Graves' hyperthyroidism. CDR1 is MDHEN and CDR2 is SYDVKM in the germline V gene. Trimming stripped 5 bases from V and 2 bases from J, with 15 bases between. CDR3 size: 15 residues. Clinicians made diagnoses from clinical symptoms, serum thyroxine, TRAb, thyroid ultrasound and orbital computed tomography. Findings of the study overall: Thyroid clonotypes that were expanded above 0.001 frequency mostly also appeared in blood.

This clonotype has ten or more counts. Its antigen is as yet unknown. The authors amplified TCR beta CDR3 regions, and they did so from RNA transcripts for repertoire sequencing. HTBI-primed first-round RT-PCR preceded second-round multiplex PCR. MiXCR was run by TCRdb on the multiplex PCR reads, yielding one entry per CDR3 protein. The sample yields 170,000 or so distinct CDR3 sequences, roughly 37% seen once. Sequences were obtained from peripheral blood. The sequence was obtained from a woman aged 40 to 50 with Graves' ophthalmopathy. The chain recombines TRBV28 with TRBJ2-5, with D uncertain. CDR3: CASSGLGSLQETQYF. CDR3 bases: TGTGCCAGCAGTGGGCTGGGCAGTTTACAAGAGACCCAGTACTTC. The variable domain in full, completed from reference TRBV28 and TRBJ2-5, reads DVKVTQSSRYLVKRTGEKVFLECVQDMDHENMFWYRQDPGLGLRLIYFSYDVKMKEKGDIPEGYSVSREKKERFSLILESASTNQTSMYLCASSGLGSLQETQYFGPGTRLLVL.